The rows below give T cell receptor beta chains drawn from one sample of a study of blood T cell repertoires in COVID-19. TCRdb keeps only in-frame clones here, not all; method: immunoSEQ multiplex PCR. This table has roughly 150,000 clones, more than 75% appearing once. Material: PBMCs or T cells enriched from blood (not recorded which). All receptors derive from a woman between 45 and 60 years old who had recovered from COVID-19. CDR3s include the opening cysteine and the closing phenylalanine or tryptophan. The D gene is left open where the match is weak. The size field is filled for only some rows; it gives once, few, many or a size class.

j_gene | abundance | v_gene | d_gene | CDR3aa | CDR3nt
TRBJ1-2 | . | TRBV7-9 | . | CASSPEGGSWANYGYTF | TGTGCCAGCAGCCCCGAGGGAGGTTCTTGGGCTAACTATGGCTACACCTTC
TRBJ2-2 | few | TRBV11-2 | . | CASSLRQGPYTGELFF | TGTGCCAGCAGCTTAAGGCAGGGGCCTTACACCGGGGAGCTGTTTTTT
TRBJ1-6 | . | TRBV7-2 | TRBD1 | CASSLDRGNSPLHF | TGTGCCAGCAGCTTAGACAGGGGAAATTCACCCCTCCACTTT
TRBJ2-3 | . | TRBV24-1 | . | CATSDSPRLRYVDTQYF | TGTGCCACCAGTGATTCTCCCCGACTCCGGTACGTAGATACGCAGTATTTT
TRBJ2-1 | . | TRBV29-1 | TRBD2 | CSVIAGVHEQFF | TGCAGCGTTATAGCGGGGGTCCATGAGCAGTTCTTC
TRBJ2-1 | few | TRBV7-3 | TRBD1 | CASSVRGSYNEQFF | TGTGCCAGCAGCGTCAGGGGGTCCTACAATGAGCAGTTCTTC
TRBJ1-1 | . | TRBV5-1 | . | CATRLGGETEAFF | TGCGCCACACGCTTGGGAGGGGAAACTGAAGCTTTCTTT
TRBJ1-4 | . | TRBV11-1 | TRBD1 | CASSLRQGGEKLFF | TGTGCCAGCAGCTTAAGACAGGGGGGCGAAAAACTGTTTTTT
TRBJ2-1 | . | TRBV5-1 | . | CASSLTTYFEQFF | TGCGCCAGCAGCTTGACTACCTACTTTGAGCAGTTCTTC
TRBJ1-2 | . | TRBV13 | . | CASSLRQFYGYTF | TGTGCCAGCAGCTTAAGACAATTCTATGGCTACACCTTC
TRBJ1-1 | . | TRBV5-1 | TRBD1 | CASSKHSLDRGTPPAFF | TGCGCCAGCAGCAAACACTCGTTGGACAGGGGAACACCACCCGCTTTCTTT
TRBJ2-3 | . | TRBV28 | TRBD2 | CASSPPRTSGGAFRADTQYF | TGTGCCAGCAGTCCACCGAGGACTAGCGGGGGGGCATTCAGGGCAGATACGCAGTATTTT
TRBJ1-6 | . | TRBV27 | TRBD1 | CASSFGGTGRNSPLHF | TGTGCCAGCAGTTTCGGCGGGACAGGCCGGAATTCACCCCTCCACTTT
TRBJ2-7 | . | TRBV10-3 | . | CAISDIVGGPKGSYEQYF | TGTGCCATCAGTGATATCGTGGGGGGACCTAAGGGCTCCTACGAGCAGTACTTC
TRBJ2-7 | . | TRBV20-1 | . | CSASPREYEQYF | TGCAGTGCTAGTCCGAGAGAGTACGAGCAGTACTTC
TRBJ1-4 | . | TRBV3-1/TRBV3-2 | . | CASSQDGYWAGALPRSDNEKLFF | TGTGCCAGCAGCCAAGATGGGTATTGGGCAGGGGCCCTTCCCCGTTCTGATAATGAAAAACTGTTTTTT
TRBJ1-2 | . | TRBV2 | TRBD1 | CASWGRGQGYTF | TGTGCCAGCTGGGGCAGGGGGCAAGGCTACACCTTC
TRBJ1-1 | . | TRBV7-2 | . | CASSLPVVNTEAFF | TGTGCCAGCAGCTTACCAGTTGTGAACACTGAAGCTTTCTTT
TRBJ2-2 | . | TRBV7-9 | . | CASSLSGNTGELFF | TGTGCCAGCAGCCTAAGTGGGAACACCGGGGAGCTGTTTTTT
TRBJ1-4 | . | TRBV19 | . | CASSRGGRRTNEKLFF | TGTGCCAGTAGTCGGGGGGGAAGGAGGACTAATGAAAAACTGTTTTTT
TRBJ2-1 | . | TRBV3-1/TRBV3-2 | TRBD2 | CASSQVLAGGLQFF | TGTGCCAGCAGCCAAGTGCTAGCGGGGGGTCTGCAGTTCTTC
TRBJ2-1 | . | TRBV25-1 | TRBD2 | CASKTSGGLQQFF | TGTGCCAGCAAGACTAGCGGGGGGTTGCAGCAGTTCTTC
TRBJ1-5 | few | TRBV7-2 | . | CASSSVGGNQPQHF | TGTGCCAGCAGCTCCGTTGGAGGCAATCAGCCCCAGCATTTT
TRBJ1-6 | . | TRBV15 | TRBD1 | CATSSSGQASSYNSPLHF | TGTGCCACCAGCAGCTCGGGACAGGCGAGCTCCTATAATTCACCCCTCCACTTT
TRBJ1-1 | once | TRBV5-1 | . | CASTGDPGNTEAFF | TGCGCCAGCACGGGGGATCCTGGGAACACTGAAGCTTTCTTT
TRBJ1-2 | . | TRBV9 | TRBD1 | CASSDGTEVGYTF | TGTGCCAGCAGCGACGGGACAGAGGTTGGCTACACCTTC
TRBJ2-2 | . | TRBV10-3 | TRBD1 | CAIFEPGQGTGELFF | TGTGCCATCTTCGAACCGGGACAGGGCACCGGGGAGCTGTTTTTT
TRBJ1-1 | . | TRBV2 | . | CASRLGGLNTEAFF | TGTGCCAGCAGACTGGGGGGGTTGAACACTGAAGCTTTCTTT
TRBJ1-1 | . | TRBV28 | . | CASGAGPWDTEAFF | TGTGCCAGCGGGGCGGGGCCGTGGGACACTGAAGCTTTCTTT
TRBJ2-3 | . | TRBV3-1/TRBV3-2 | . | CASSRGTLDRTDTQYF | TGTGCCAGCAGCCGAGGGACTCTAGATAGAACAGATACGCAGTATTTT
TRBJ1-5 | . | TRBV24-1 | TRBD1 | CATSDPGTGMGQPQHF | TGTGCCACCAGTGATCCCGGGACAGGGATGGGTCAGCCCCAGCATTTT
TRBJ1-1 | . | TRBV5-1 | TRBD1 | CASSPGTGGEAEAFF | TGCGCCAGCAGCCCTGGGACAGGGGGTGAGGCTGAAGCTTTCTTT
TRBJ1-6 | . | TRBV5-6 | . | CASSLVQGSSPLHF | TGTGCCAGCAGCTTGGTGCAGGGGAGTTCACCCCTCCACTTT
TRBJ1-2 | . | TRBV5-6 | . | CASSRGWGYTF | TGTGCCAGCAGCCGAGGATGGGGCTACACCTTC
TRBJ2-1 | once | TRBV5-1 | . | CASSLDSLGSYNEQFF | TGCGCCAGCAGCTTGGACAGTTTAGGCTCCTACAATGAGCAGTTCTTC
TRBJ2-7 | . | TRBV5-1 | TRBD1 | CASSMRQGWDEQYF | TGCGCCAGCAGCATGCGACAGGGGTGGGACGAGCAGTACTTC
TRBJ1-3 | . | TRBV6-6 | . | CASSKVDSQSGNTIYF | TGTGCCAGCAGCAAAGTGGACAGTCAATCTGGAAACACCATATATTTT
TRBJ1-5 | few | TRBV2 | . | CAASPGGAGNQPQHF | TGTGCCGCCTCCCCGGGGGGGGCTGGGAATCAGCCCCAGCATTTT
TRBJ2-1 | . | TRBV7-2 | TRBD2 | CASSLFSGGYNEQFF | TGTGCCAGCAGCTTATTTAGCGGGGGTTACAATGAGCAGTTCTTC
TRBJ2-7 | few | TRBV5-6 | . | CASTSHEGYEQYF | TGTGCCAGCACATCCCACGAGGGTTACGAGCAGTACTTC
TRBJ1-4 | . | TRBV28 | . | CASRGGGPTNEKLFF | TGTGCCAGCAGGGGAGGAGGGCCAACTAATGAAAAACTGTTTTTT
TRBJ1-5 | many | TRBV24-1 | TRBD1 | CATSTGGWDQPQHF | TGTGCCACCAGTACAGGGGGCTGGGATCAGCCCCAGCATTTT
TRBJ1-2 | . | TRBV5-4 | . | CASSYSVIDGYTF | TGTGCCAGCAGCTATTCGGTAATCGATGGCTACACCTTC
TRBJ1-4 | . | TRBV2 | . | CASSARGGEKLFF | TGTGCCAGCAGTGCCAGGGGTGGGGAAAAACTGTTTTTT
TRBJ1-5 | . | TRBV28 | TRBD1 | CASSLGQSYQPQHF | TGTGCCAGCAGTTTGGGACAGTCCTATCAGCCCCAGCATTTT
TRBJ2-7 | . | TRBV5-1 | . | CASSLDSSPYEQYF | TGCGCCAGCAGCTTGGACTCTTCCCCCTACGAGCAGTACTTC
TRBJ2-1 | . | TRBV11-2 | . | CASSLVEDEQFF | TGTGCCAGCAGCTTAGTCGAGGATGAGCAGTTCTTC
TRBJ1-1 | . | TRBV18 | . | CASSPRTVIVDTEAFF | TGTGCCAGCTCACCAAGAACAGTAATTGTCGACACTGAAGCTTTCTTT
TRBJ1-2 | . | TRBV28 | . | CASSGRGSTANYGYTF | TGTGCCAGCAGTGGGAGGGGGTCAACCGCTAACTATGGCTACACCTTC
TRBJ2-3 | . | TRBV28 | TRBD1 | CASRGAGQGTDTQYF | TGTGCCAGCAGGGGGGCTGGACAGGGGACAGATACGCAGTATTTT
TRBJ1-2 | . | TRBV12-1 | . | CASSFALRPYYGGYTF | TGTGCCAGCAGCTTTGCGCTTCGTCCCTACTATGGAGGCTACACCTTC
TRBJ1-1 | . | TRBV7-9 | . | CASSLMGQGTEAFF | TGTGCCAGCAGCTTAATGGGGCAGGGCACTGAAGCTTTCTTT
TRBJ2-1 | . | TRBV20-1 | TRBD1 | CSAIQGVQQFF | TGCAGTGCCATCCAGGGGGTTCAGCAGTTCTTC
TRBJ2-5 | few | TRBV2 | . | CASMLYQETQYF | TGTGCCAGCATGTTGTATCAAGAGACCCAGTACTTC
TRBJ1-1 | . | TRBV12-5 | . | CASGVRGTEAFF | TGTGCTAGTGGTGTACGCGGCACTGAAGCTTTCTTT
TRBJ1-2 | few | TRBV24-1 | TRBD1 | CATSDLTGEGYTF | TGTGCCACCAGTGATTTGACAGGGGAAGGCTACACCTTC
TRBJ1-1 | . | TRBV5-1 | . | CASSLGPVSAEAFF | TGCGCCAGCAGCTTGGGACCGGTCAGCGCTGAAGCTTTCTTT
TRBJ1-2 | once | TRBV7-2 | TRBD1 | CASSSDRGLNYGYTF | TGTGCCAGCAGCTCCGACAGGGGCCTTAACTATGGCTACACCTTC